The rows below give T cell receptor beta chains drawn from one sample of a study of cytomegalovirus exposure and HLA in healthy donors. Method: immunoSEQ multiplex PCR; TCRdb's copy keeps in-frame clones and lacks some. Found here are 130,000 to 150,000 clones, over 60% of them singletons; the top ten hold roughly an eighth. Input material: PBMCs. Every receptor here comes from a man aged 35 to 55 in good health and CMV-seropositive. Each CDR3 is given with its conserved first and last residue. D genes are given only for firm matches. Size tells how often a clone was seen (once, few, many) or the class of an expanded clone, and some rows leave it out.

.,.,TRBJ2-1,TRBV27,CASSFRLAYNEQFF,TGTGCCAGCAGTTTCCGACTAGCCTACAATGAGCAGTTCTTC
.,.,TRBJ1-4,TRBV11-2,CASSLSGGGIEKLFF,TGTGCCAGCAGCTTATCGGGGGGCGGGATCGAAAAACTGTTTTTT
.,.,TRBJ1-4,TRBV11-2,CASSFGEGQKLFF,TGTGCCAGCAGCTTCGGGGAGGGTCAGAAACTGTTTTTT
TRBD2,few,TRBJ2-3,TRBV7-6,CASSLPLAGSTDTQYF,TGTGCCAGCAGCTTGCCGCTAGCGGGAAGCACAGATACGCAGTATTTT
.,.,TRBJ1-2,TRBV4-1,CASSQSGVGNYGYTF,TGCGCCAGCAGCCAAAGCGGGGTAGGGAACTATGGCTACACCTTC
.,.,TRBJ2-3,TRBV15,CATSVGPAGNQYF,TGTGCCACCAGCGTTGGCCCAGCCGGGAACCAGTATTTT
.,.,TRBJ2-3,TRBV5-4,CASSSAIGGDTQYF,TGTGCCAGCAGCTCCGCCATAGGGGGAGATACGCAGTATTTT
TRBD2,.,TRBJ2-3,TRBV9,CASSEGTSGMGDTDTQYF,TGTGCCAGCAGCGAAGGGACTAGCGGGATGGGGGACACAGATACGCAGTATTTT
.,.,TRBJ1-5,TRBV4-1,CASSQVFREGQPQHF,TGCGCCAGCAGCCAAGTTTTCAGGGAAGGTCAGCCCCAGCATTTT
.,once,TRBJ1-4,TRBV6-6,CASMGQGFNEKLFF,TGTGCCAGCATGGGTCAGGGGTTCAATGAAAAACTGTTTTTT
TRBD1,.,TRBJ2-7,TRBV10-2,CASSSGTGMDEQYF,TGCGCCAGCAGTTCCGGGACAGGGATGGACGAGCAGTACTTC
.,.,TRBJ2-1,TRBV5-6,CASSLAVAAGEQFF,TGTGCCAGCAGCTTGGCAGTGGCGGCCGGTGAGCAGTTCTTC
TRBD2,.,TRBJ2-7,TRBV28,CASGGEPGLAHEQYF,TGTGCCAGCGGGGGGGAGCCGGGACTAGCCCACGAGCAGTACTTC
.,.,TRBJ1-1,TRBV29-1,CSVGRGNTEAFF,TGCAGCGTCGGCAGGGGGAACACTGAAGCTTTCTTT
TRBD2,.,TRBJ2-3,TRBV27,CASSLSPSGSLNTQYF,TGTGCCAGCAGTTTATCCCCTAGCGGGAGCTTAAATACGCAGTATTTT
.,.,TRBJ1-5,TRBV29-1,CSVEAGGMGQHDQPQHF,TGCAGCGTTGAAGCGGGAGGCATGGGGCAGCATGATCAGCCCCAGCATTTT
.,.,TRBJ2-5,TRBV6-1,CASSEPKNSHFQETQYF,TGTGCCAGCAGTGAACCTAAAAACAGCCACTTCCAAGAGACCCAGTACTTC
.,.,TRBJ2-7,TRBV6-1,CASSIGATYEQYF,TGTGCCAGCAGTATAGGGGCTACCTACGAGCAGTACTTC
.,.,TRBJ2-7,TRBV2,CASKQAYEQYF,TGTGCCAGCAAACAGGCATACGAGCAGTACTTC
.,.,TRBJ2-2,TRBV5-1,CASSLSGNPNTGELFF,TGCGCCAGCAGCTTGTCCGGTAACCCGAACACCGGGGAGCTGTTTTTT
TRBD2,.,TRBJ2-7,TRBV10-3,CAISESPAGGSYEQYF,TGTGCCATCAGTGAGTCTCCAGCGGGAGGGAGCTACGAGCAGTACTTC
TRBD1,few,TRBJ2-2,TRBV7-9,CASSPPPGTGNTGELFF,TGTGCCAGCAGCCCCCCTCCCGGGACAGGGAACACCGGGGAGCTGTTTTTT
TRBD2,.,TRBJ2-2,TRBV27,CASGTLAGVGTGELFF,TGTGCCAGTGGGACCCTAGCGGGAGTTGGCACCGGGGAGCTGTTTTTT
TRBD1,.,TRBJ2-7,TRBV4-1,CASSQVGHPGTDFGTGVHEQYF,TGCGCCAGCAGCCAAGTGGGCCATCCTGGCACCGATTTTGGGACAGGAGTGCACGAGCAGTACTTC
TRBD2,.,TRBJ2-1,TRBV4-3,CASSQGTSASLYNEQFF,TGCGCCAGCAGCCAAGGGACTAGCGCGTCCCTTTACAATGAGCAGTTCTTC
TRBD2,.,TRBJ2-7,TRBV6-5,CASSYSMSSGTYEQYF,TGTGCCAGCAGTTACTCGATGTCTAGCGGTACCTACGAGCAGTACTTC
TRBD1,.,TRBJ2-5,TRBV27,CASSSTTGEETQYF,TGTGCCAGCAGTTCCACGACAGGGGAGGAGACCCAGTACTTC
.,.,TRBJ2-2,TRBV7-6,CASSFPLTGELFF,TGTGCCAGCAGCTTTCCTTTGACCGGGGAGCTGTTTTTT
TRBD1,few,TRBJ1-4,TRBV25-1,CASSKGTGGRRGEKLFF,TGTGCCAGCAGCAAGGGGACAGGGGGCCGGAGGGGTGAAAAACTGTTTTTT
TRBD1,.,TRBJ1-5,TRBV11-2,CASSLNQGDQPQHF,TGTGCCAGCAGCTTAAATCAGGGGGATCAGCCCCAGCATTTT
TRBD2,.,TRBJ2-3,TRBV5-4,CASSQDEAGALTDTQYF,TGTGCCAGCAGCCAAGATGAGGCGGGAGCTCTCACAGATACGCAGTATTTT
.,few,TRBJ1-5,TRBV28,CASSPRDTLGSQPQHF,TGTGCCAGCAGCCCCCGGGACACCTTAGGTAGTCAGCCCCAGCATTTT
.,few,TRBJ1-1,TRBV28,CASRWGGTEAFF,TGTGCCAGCAGGTGGGGGGGAACGGAAGCTTTCTTT
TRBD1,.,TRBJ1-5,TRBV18,CASSLMGQGYQPQHF,TGTGCCAGCTCACTAATGGGACAGGGATATCAGCCCCAGCATTTT
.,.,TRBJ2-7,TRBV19,CASSMGLGPYEQYF,TGTGCCAGTAGTATGGGGCTAGGGCCCTACGAGCAGTACTTC
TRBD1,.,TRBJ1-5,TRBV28,CASSLEGAAYQPQHF,TGTGCCAGCAGCTTAGAGGGGGCGGCATATCAGCCCCAGCATTTT
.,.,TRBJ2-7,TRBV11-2,CASTPQAPYEQYF,TGTGCCAGCACCCCACAGGCTCCCTACGAGCAGTACTTC
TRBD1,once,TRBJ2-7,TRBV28,CASRGQAYEQYF,TGTGCCAGCAGGGGACAGGCCTACGAGCAGTACTTC
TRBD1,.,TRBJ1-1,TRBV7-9,CASSLGQGNTEAFF,TGTGCCAGCAGCTTAGGACAGGGAAACACTGAAGCTTTCTTT
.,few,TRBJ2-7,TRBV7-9,CASSSDFPYEQYF,TGTGCCAGCAGTTCGGACTTTCCCTACGAGCAGTACTTC
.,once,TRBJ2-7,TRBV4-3,CASSQVAAGGGGSLQYF,TGCGCCAGCAGCCAAGTAGCGGCAGGCGGTGGGGGTTCCCTTCAGTACTTC
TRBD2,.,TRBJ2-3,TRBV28,CASSLAGLANTDTQYF,TGTGCCAGCAGTTTAGCTGGACTAGCGAACACAGATACGCAGTATTTT
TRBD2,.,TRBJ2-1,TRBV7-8,CASSLARSLAGENEQFF,TGTGCCAGCAGCTTAGCGCGGAGCCTAGCGGGAGAGAATGAGCAGTTCTTC
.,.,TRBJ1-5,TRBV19,CASSRGNNQPQHF,TGTGCCAGTAGTAGAGGGAACAATCAGCCCCAGCATTTT
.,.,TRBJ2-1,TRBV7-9,CASSADLYNEQFF,TGTGCCAGCAGCGCCGACTTATACAATGAGCAGTTCTTC
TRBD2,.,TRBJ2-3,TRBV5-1,CASGAGERSDTQYF,TGCGCCAGCGGTGCGGGGGAACGTTCAGATACGCAGTATTTT
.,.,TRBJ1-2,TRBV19,CASSPGGGYTF,TGTGCCAGTAGTCCCGGAGGAGGCTACACCTTC
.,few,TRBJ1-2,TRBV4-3,CASSQDYGGGNYGYTF,TGCGCCAGCAGCCAAGATTACGGGGGAGGTAACTATGGCTACACCTTC
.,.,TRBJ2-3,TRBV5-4,CASSLPGSGAKDTQYF,TGTGCCAGCAGCCTCCCCGGATCGGGAGCTAAAGATACGCAGTATTTT
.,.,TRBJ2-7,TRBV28,CASSPRAGSYEQYF,TGTGCCAGCAGTCCGCGGGCGGGGTCCTACGAGCAGTACTTC
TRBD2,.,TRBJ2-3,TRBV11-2,CASSHRAGNTDTQYF,TGTGCCAGCAGCCACCGAGCGGGAAACACAGATACGCAGTATTTT
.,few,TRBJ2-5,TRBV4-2,CASSQGAWETQYF,TGTGCCAGCAGCCAGGGCGCGTGGGAGACCCAGTACTTC
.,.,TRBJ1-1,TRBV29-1,CSITGRPEAFF,TGCAGCATAACAGGGCGGCCTGAAGCTTTCTTT